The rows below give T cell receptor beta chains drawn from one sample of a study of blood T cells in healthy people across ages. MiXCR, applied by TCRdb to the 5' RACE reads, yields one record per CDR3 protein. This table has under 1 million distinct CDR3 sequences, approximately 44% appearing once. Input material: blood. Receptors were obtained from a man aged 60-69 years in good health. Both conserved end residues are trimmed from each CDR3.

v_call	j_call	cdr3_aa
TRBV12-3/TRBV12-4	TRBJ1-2	ASSLTGINYGYT
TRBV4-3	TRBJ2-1	ASSQTRKGNSYNEQF
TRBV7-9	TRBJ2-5	ASSALPDRGSY
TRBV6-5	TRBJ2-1	ASTTVRGGGAKEQF
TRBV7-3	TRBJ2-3	ASSATGTPGGDTQY
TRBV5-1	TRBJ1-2	ASSSNPGTGLLNYGYT
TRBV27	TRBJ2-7	ASKGGYEQY
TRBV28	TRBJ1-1	ASTARSTEAF
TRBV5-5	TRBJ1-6	ASSLEGRPNSPLH
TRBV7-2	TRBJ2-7	ASSLGGASGEQY
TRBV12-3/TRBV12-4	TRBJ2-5	ASSLAVAVQETQY
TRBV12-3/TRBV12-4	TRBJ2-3	ASSPQARGTDMQY
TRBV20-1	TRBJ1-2	SARLRNYGYT
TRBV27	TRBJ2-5	ASSFYGETQY
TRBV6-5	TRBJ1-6	ASRYVSGRGDTLH
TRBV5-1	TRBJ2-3	ASRGSGGSTDTQY
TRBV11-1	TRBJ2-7	ASSPRTSGSYEQY
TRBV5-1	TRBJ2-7	ASSKQGKTDNEQY
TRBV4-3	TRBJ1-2	ASSQVVNRVLNGYT
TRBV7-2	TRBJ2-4	ASSSRDSTLAKNIQY
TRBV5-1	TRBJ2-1	ASSSQYGQGTNEQF
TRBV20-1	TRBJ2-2	SAATGQNTGELF
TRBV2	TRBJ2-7	ASSRVRVQETLY
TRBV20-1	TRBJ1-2	SARSESYGYT
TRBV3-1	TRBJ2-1	ASSQDKLAGFNEQF
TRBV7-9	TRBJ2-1	ASSQTGSSYNEQF
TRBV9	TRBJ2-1	ASTSTGDSYNEQF
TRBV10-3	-	AVSDPRREETQY
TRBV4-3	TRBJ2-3	ASSQLRQGSDTQY
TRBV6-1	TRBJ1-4	ASKSDRVDKLTGKLF
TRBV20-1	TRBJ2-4	SATRTSLSGDIQY
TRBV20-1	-	SARPPGRNYEQY
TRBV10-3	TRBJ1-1	AIKGEGRVTEAF
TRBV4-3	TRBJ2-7	ASSPDSPSYEQY
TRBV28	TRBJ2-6	ASARSSGANVLT
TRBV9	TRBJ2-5	ASSVTSLETQY
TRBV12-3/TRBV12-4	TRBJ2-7	ASTKMGDSYEQY
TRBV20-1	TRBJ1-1	SASRGTEAF
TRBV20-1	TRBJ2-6	SVQGSDSGANVLT
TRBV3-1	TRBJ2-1	ASSQPGQNNEQF
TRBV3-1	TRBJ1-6	ASSNRAGNSPPH
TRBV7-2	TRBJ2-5	ASSLGGTSGGGETQY
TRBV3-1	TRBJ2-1	ASSQGLGLF
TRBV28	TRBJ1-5	ASSFLTEHYSNQPQH
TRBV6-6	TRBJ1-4	ASRRDSATNEKLF
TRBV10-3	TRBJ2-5	AIPSGLAVETQY
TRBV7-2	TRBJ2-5	ASSLGRPSGGQETQY